This T cell receptor (beta chain) is drawn from a study of cytomegalovirus exposure and HLA in healthy donors. Primers: 60 Vbeta forward and 13 Jbeta reverse. Produced via immunoSEQ multiplex PCR; TCRdb's table is partial and in-frame only. The sample carries 120,000 or so clones, roughly 74% recorded once. CDR3 length: 11 amino acids. Germline-derived CDR1 and CDR2 are MDHEN and SYDVKM. V shed 8 bases and J shed 2 bases, with 6 bases lying between them. The rearrangement links TRBV28 to TRBJ1-2, with unresolved D. The TCR was taken from a woman aged 45 to 65 in good health and CMV-seropositive. The sequenced sample consisted of PBMCs. The CDR3 DNA follows: TGTGCCAGCGTCGGGAACTATGGCTACACCTTC. This encodes CASVGNYGYTF.